The source of this TCR beta chain is a study of cytomegalovirus exposure and HLA in healthy donors. On this clone itself: Its antigen is not identified.

Researchers ran the PCR with 60 Vbeta and 13 Jbeta primers. Profiling relied on immunoSEQ multiplex PCR, and the TCRdb table lists in-frame clones only, not all of them. The repertoire holds about 150,000 clones, with approximately 74% as singletons. CDR3 length: 17 residues. Losses at the gene ends were 4 bases for V and 0 bases for J; bases not matched to a gene: 3. Germline CDR1 SGHRS, CDR2 YFSETQ. Study-level results: In a later analysis, specific HLA alleles were associated with some 16,000 TCR beta sequences at a 0.05 false discovery rate.

The J gene is TRBJ2-5, the V gene TRBV5-1; 16 nucleotides align to TRBD2. The sequence was collected from a man between 18 and 29 years old in good health and CMV-seronegative. What was sequenced was PBMCs. Here the CDR3 reads CASSPGLAGGYQETQYF. In nucleotides, the CDR3 is TGCGCCAGCAGCCCGGGACTAGCGGGGGGGTACCAAGAGACCCAGTACTTC. The full variable domain, in which reference TRBV5-1 and TRBJ2-5 provide the parts outside the CDR3, is KAGVTQTPRYLIKTRGQQVTLSCSPISGHRSVSWYQQTPGQGLQFLFEYFSETQRNKGNFPGRFSGRQFSNSRSEMNVSTLELGDSALYLCASSPGLAGGYQETQYFGPGTRLLVL.